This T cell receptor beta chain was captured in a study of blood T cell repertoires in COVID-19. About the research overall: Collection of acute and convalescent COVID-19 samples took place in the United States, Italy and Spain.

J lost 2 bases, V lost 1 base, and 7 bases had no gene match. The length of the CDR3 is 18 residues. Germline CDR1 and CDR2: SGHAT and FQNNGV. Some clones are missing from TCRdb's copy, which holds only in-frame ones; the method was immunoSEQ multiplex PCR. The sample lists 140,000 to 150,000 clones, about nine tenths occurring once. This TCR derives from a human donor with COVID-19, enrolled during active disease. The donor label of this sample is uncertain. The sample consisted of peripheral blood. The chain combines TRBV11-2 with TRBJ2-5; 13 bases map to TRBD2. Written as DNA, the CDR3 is TGTGCCAGCAGCTTAGCCCGACTAGCGGGGGGTTTTCAAGAGACCCAGTACTTC. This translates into CASSLARLAGGFQETQYF.